The entry that follows covers one T cell receptor beta chain sequence. Its specific antigen is unknown. There are no base qualities to consult, and no much larger clone falls within one base. The donors were people with melanoma. CDR3 length: 16 amino acids, cysteine to phenylalanine. Here the CDR3 DNA is all that survives: 48 bases in frame from base 1. The CDR1 and CDR2 encoded by the germline V gene are SGHAT and FQNNGV. V is pared back by 1 base and J by 0 bases, with 12 bases lying between the germline termini. The record originates from a study of CD4+ T cells in melanoma (dated by TCRdb to the early 2020s). Study-level background: The study investigated neoantigen-specific CD4+ T cells in human melanoma. Findings and caveats that apply to the study as a whole: Diverse differentiation states were reported to be shown by neoantigen-specific CD4+ T cells in melanoma. Neoantigen-specific CD4+ T cells were reported to be correlated with the function of CD8+ T cells, macrophages and B cells.

The library was made by the immunoSEQ multiplex PCR assay. Entries here come from immuneACCESS through TCRdb and include only in-frame sequences with V and J called. Some clones fail to appear in such tables; in the studies checked, an unresolved V gene covers under half of the shortfall, and the cause of the remainder is unknown. This sample holds a few thousand clones; less than 75% were observed only once. Around 22% of the sample rests with the top ten. The rearranged chain carries TRBV11-2 and TRBJ2-5; perhaps TRBD2 is the D gene, with 6 bases matching. The receptor's source is a human donor with melanoma. The specimen was cells from a culture (not recorded whether cultured in vitro). The DNA sequence is as follows: TGTGCCAGCAGCTTAGTCAGGAGGGCGTACCAAGAGACCCAGTACTTC. It is translated as CASSLVRRAYQETQYF.